The 6 T cell receptor beta chains listed next were all sequenced from one sample in a study of cytomegalovirus exposure and HLA in healthy donors. The PCR ran on 60 Vbeta and 13 Jbeta primers. Libraries were prepared by immunoSEQ multiplex PCR; TCRdb keeps only in-frame clonotypes and omits some of them. The sample consists of 120,000 or so clones, 70% to 80% of them appearing once. Sequencing input: PBMCs. The origin of the receptors is a woman between 45 and 60 years old in good health and CMV-seropositive.

The chain couples TRBV29-1 to TRBJ1-2; D not certain. V was pared by 8 bases and J by 3 bases, with 10 bases between. Per germline, CDR1 SQVTM and CDR2 ANQGSEA. The CDR3 extends over 11 amino acids. The chain's CDR3 is CSIGGDYGYTF. The CDR3 coding sequence is TGCAGCATTGGCGGGGACTATGGCTACACCTTC.

A remark on this clone: This same CDR3 is encoded by further DNA sequences in the sample. This chain links TRBV5-1 with TRBJ1-5, with D possibly TRBD1 on 5 matching bases. This CDR3 comprises 13 residues. V dropped 2 bases and J dropped 7 bases, with 10 bases sitting between them. From germline, CDR1 is SGHRS and CDR2 YFSETQ. CDR3 DNA: TGCGCCAGCAGCTTATCAGGGAACCAGCCCCAGCATTTT. As protein: CASSLSGNQPQHF.

The genes are TRBV6-5 and TRBJ1-1; unclear D gene. Trimming removed 6 bases at V and 4 bases at J, with 15 bases between. Germline V gives CDR1 MNHEY, CDR2 SVGAGI. The CDR3 runs 14 residues. The CDR3 bases are TGTGCCAGCAGACGAGGCCCTGGTGGCACTGAAGCTTTCTTT. Its translation: CASRRGPGGTEAFF.

This chain uses TRBV7-8 with TRBJ2-5; possible D gene TRBD2, 5 bases. The germline V and J ends were trimmed by 5 bases and 4 bases, with 5 bases remaining between them. Germline V CDR1 and CDR2: SGHVS, FQNEAQ. The CDR3 is 11 amino acids. The CDR3 sequence is CASSRGETQYF. CDR3 nucleotide sequence: TGTGCCAGCAGCCGGGGAGAGACCCAGTACTTC.

This clone was seen only once. The rearrangement links TRBV9 to TRBJ2-3, with D maybe TRBD1 (5 bases). Trimming took off 2 bases at V and 2 bases at J, with 12 bases between the two ends. Germline loops: CDR1 SGDLS, CDR2 YYNGEE. The CDR3 loop spans 15 amino acids. The CDR3 reads CASSVGQLHTDTQYF. For the CDR3, the DNA is TGTGCCAGCAGCGTCGGACAACTACACACAGATACGCAGTATTTT.

The chain links TRBV4-1 to TRBJ1-1; 7 bases line up with TRBD1. CDR1 is MGHRA and CDR2 is YSYEKL in the germline V gene. Trimming at V came to 4 bases and at J to 4 bases, leaving 3 bases not matched to a gene. The CDR3 has 13 residues. The DNA for the CDR3 is TGCGCCAGCAGCCCCAGGGGGGTCACTGAAGCTTTCTTT. It codes for CASSPRGVTEAFF.